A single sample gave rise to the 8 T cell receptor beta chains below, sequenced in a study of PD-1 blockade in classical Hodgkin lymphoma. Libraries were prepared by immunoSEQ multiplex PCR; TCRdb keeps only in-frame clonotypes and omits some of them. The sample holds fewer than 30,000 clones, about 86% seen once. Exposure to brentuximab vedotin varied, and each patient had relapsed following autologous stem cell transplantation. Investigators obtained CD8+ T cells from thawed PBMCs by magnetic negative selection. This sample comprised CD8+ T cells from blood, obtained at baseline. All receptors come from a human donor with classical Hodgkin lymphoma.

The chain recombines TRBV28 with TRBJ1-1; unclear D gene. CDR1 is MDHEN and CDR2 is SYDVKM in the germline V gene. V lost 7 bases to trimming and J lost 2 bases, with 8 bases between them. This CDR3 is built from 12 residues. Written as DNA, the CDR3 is TGTGCCAGCATCCGCCCAAACACTGAAGCTTTCTTT. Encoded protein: CASIRPNTEAFF. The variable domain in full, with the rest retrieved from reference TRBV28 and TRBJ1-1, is DVKVTQSSRYLVKRTGEKVFLECVQDMDHENMFWYRQDPGLGLRLIYFSYDVKMKEKGDIPEGYSVSREKKERFSLILESASTNQTSMYLCASIRPNTEAFFGQGTRLTVV.

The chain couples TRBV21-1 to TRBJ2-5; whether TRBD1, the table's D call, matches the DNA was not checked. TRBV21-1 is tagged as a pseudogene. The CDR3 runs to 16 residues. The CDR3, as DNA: TGTGCCAGCAGCAAGGAAAGACAAACAGGGGCAGAGACCCAGTACTTC. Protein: CASSKERQTGAETQYF.

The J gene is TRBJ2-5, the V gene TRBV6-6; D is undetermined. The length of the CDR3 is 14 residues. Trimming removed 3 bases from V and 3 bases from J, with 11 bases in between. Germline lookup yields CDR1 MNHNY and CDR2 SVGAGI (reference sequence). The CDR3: CASSYRDREETQYF. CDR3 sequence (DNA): TGTGCCAGCAGTTATAGGGATAGGGAAGAGACCCAGTACTTC.

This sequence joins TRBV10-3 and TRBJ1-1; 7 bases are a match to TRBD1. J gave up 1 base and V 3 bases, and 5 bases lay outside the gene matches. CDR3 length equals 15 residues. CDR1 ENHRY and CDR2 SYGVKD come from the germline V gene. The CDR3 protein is CAISDFRGKNTEAFF. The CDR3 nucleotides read TGTGCCATCAGTGATTTCAGGGGGAAGAACACTGAAGCTTTCTTT.

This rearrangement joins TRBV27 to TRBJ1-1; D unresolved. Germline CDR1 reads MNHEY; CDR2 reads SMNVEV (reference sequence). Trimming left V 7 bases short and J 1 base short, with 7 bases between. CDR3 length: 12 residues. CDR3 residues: CASKAQNTEAFF. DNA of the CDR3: TGTGCCAGCAAAGCACAGAACACTGAAGCTTTCTTT.

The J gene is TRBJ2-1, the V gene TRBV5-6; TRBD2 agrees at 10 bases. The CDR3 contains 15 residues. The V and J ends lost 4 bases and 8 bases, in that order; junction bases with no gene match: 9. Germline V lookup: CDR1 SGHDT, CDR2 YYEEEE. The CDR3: CASSRGLADRDEQFF. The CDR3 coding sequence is TGTGCCAGCAGCCGAGGACTAGCGGACCGAGATGAGCAGTTCTTC.

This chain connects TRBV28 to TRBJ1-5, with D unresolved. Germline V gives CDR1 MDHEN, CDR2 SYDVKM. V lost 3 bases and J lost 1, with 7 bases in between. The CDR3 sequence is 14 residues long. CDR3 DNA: TGTGCCAGCAGTTTTGTTATGAGCAATCAGCCCCAGCATTTT. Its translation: CASSFVMSNQPQHF.

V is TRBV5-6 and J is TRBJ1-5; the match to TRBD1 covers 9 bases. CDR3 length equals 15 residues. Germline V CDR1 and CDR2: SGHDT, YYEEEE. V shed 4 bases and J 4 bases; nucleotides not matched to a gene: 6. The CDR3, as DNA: TGTGCCAGCAGCACCGTGGACAGGGGAAATCAGCCCCAGCATTTT. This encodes CASSTVDRGNQPQHF.